A single sample is the source of the 9 T cell receptor beta chains below, sequenced in a study of cytomegalovirus exposure and HLA in healthy donors. This PCR relied on a set of 60 Vbeta primers and 13 Jbeta primers. Clones were read by immunoSEQ multiplex PCR, and TCRdb kept only the in-frame ones, dropping some. The table has roughly 100,000 clones, 76% seen once. Sequenced sample: PBMCs. Receptors originate from a woman between 55 and 75 years old in good health and CMV-seropositive.

V is TRBV5-4 and J is TRBJ2-2; 7 positions agree with TRBD1. This CDR3 has 18 amino acids. The germline CDR1 and CDR2 sequences are SGHNT and YYREEE (reference sequence). The V gene end was trimmed by 4 bases and the J gene end by 5 bases; junction bases not matched to a gene: 17. The CDR3 DNA is TGTGCCAGCAGCCGTAAACGGGACAGCCTCGATTATACCGGGGAGCTGTTTTTT. This encodes CASSRKRDSLDYTGELFF.

The CDR3 spells CASSAHPLQGGNEKLFF. The DNA for the CDR3 is TGTGCCAGCAGCGCCCACCCCCTTCAGGGTGGTAATGAAAAACTGTTTTTT. This chain connects TRBV9 to TRBJ1-4; a weak D match, TRBD1 (5 bases). Germline CDR1 reads SGDLS; CDR2 reads YYNGEE. V gave up 3 bases and J gave up 4 bases, with 19 bases separating them. CDR3 length: 17 amino acids.

CDR3: CASSYSPAGDTEAFF. Here the CDR3 DNA reads TGTGCCAGCAGTTACTCGCCAGCTGGAGACACTGAAGCTTTCTTT. The gene calls are TRBV6-5 and TRBJ1-1, with D hard to call. The germline V gene encodes CDR1 MNHEY and CDR2 SVGAGI. V was shortened by 0 bases and J by 3 bases, with 11 bases between the two germline ends. The CDR3 totals 15 residues.

J is TRBJ2-7 and V is TRBV29-1; D may be TRBD1 (6 bases). Deletions cut 4 bases from V and 3 bases from J, with 10 bases between. The CDR3 is made up of 12 amino acids. Germline V CDR1 and CDR2: SQVTM, ANQGSEA. The DNA of the CDR3 is TGCAGCGTTGGTCAAGGGGGCTACGAGCAGTACTTC. This codes for CSVGQGGYEQYF.

V is TRBV7-3 and J is TRBJ2-5, with 13 positions matching TRBD2. After removal of 5 bases from V and 5 bases from J, the junction contained 14 bases not matched to a gene. Germline-derived CDR1 and CDR2 are SGHTA and FQGTGA. This CDR3 region has 18 residues. CDR3: CASSARGTSGKMLETQYF. The DNA of the CDR3 is TGTGCCAGCAGCGCCCGGGGGACTAGCGGGAAAATGTTGGAGACCCAGTACTTC.

This clone was observed once. The chain joins TRBV30 to TRBJ2-5; 9 bases match TRBD2. The CDR3 is 11 amino acids. V lost 8 bases, J lost 6 bases, and 4 bases stayed unmatched. Germline V lookup: CDR1 GTSNPN, CDR2 SVGIG (reference sequence). CDR3 in amino acids: CAVSGRKTQYF. In nucleotides, the CDR3 is TGTGCCGTCAGCGGGAGGAAGACCCAGTACTTC.

This chain uses TRBV11-2 with TRBJ1-1, with D possibly TRBD1 on 6 matching bases. Germline V gene lookup returns CDR1 SGHAT and CDR2 FQNNGV. CDR3 length: 15 amino acids. V lost 1 base to trimming and J lost 1 base, with 10 bases between them. This CDR3 is CASSLVAGENTEAFF. CDR3 DNA: TGTGCCAGCAGCTTAGTTGCAGGGGAGAACACTGAAGCTTTCTTT.

This chain's CDR3 is CASSLVRGNTIYF. The CDR3 DNA is TGTGCCAGCAGTTTAGTGAGGGGAAACACCATATATTTT. The gene calls are TRBV27 and TRBJ1-3; no firm D call. The V gene lost 2 bases and the J gene lost 4 bases, with 6 bases spanning the gap. The CDR3 extends over 13 amino acids. Per germline, CDR1 MNHEY and CDR2 SMNVEV (reference sequence).

This chain joins TRBV30 and TRBJ2-6; weak D call: TRBD1 (6 bases). V lost 4 bases to trimming and J lost 1 base, with 8 bases between them. Germline values: CDR1 GTSNPN, CDR2 SVGIG (reference sequence). This CDR3 is 14 amino acids long. This chain's CDR3 is CAWNGQSGANVLTF. In nucleotides, the CDR3 is TGTGCCTGGAACGGACAGTCTGGGGCCAACGTCCTGACTTTC.